This is a list of T cell receptor beta chains from one sample in a study of blood T cells in healthy people across ages. TCRdb processed the 5' RACE reads anew with MiXCR; each CDR3 protein has one entry. The table shows approximately 880,000 distinct CDR3 sequences, with roughly 43% occurring only once. The sample consisted of blood. These receptors came from a man under 40 in good health. Both conserved end residues are part of each CDR3. The order of the fields is J gene, V gene, clone size, D gene, CDR3 protein, CDR3 DNA. A D gene is named only where the DNA matches it firmly. Clone size appears in some rows only: once, few, many, or a class for an expanded clone.

j_gene: TRBJ2-1; v_gene: TRBV3-1; abundance: once; d_gene: TRBD2; CDR3aa: CASSRRTSRGSSYNEQFF; CDR3nt: TGTGCCAGCAGCCGAAGGACTAGCAGGGGCAGCTCCTACAATGAGCAGTTCTTC
j_gene: TRBJ1-6; v_gene: TRBV6-5; abundance: few; d_gene: -; CDR3aa: CASSYSVGVDNSPLHF; CDR3nt: TGTGCCAGCAGTTACTCGGTGGGGGTGGATAATTCACCCCTCCACTTT
j_gene: TRBJ1-2; v_gene: TRBV6-1; abundance: -; d_gene: -; CDR3aa: CASSELKTGPGGYTF; CDR3nt: TGTGCCAGCAGTGAGTTAAAAACAGGGCCGGGAGGCTACACCTTC
j_gene: TRBJ2-1; v_gene: TRBV2; abundance: few; d_gene: -; CDR3aa: CASPLGQGSVDEQFF; CDR3nt: TGTGCCAGCCCGTTAGGGCAGGGATCGGTTGATGAGCAGTTCTTC
j_gene: TRBJ1-3; v_gene: TRBV7-9; abundance: many; d_gene: -; CDR3aa: CASSLGGGSGNTIYF; CDR3nt: TGTGCCAGCAGCTTAGGCGGCGGCTCTGGAAACACCATATATTTT
j_gene: TRBJ2-3; v_gene: TRBV10-3; abundance: -; d_gene: -; CDR3aa: CAISEVELSTDTQYF; CDR3nt: TGTGCCATCAGTGAGGTTGAACTGAGCACAGATACGCAGTATTTT
j_gene: TRBJ2-5; v_gene: TRBV4-1; abundance: -; d_gene: -; CDR3aa: CAGSQALSQETQYF; CDR3nt: TGCGCCGGCAGCCAAGCCCTGTCCCAAGAGACCCAGTACTTC
j_gene: TRBJ2-3; v_gene: TRBV29-1; abundance: -; d_gene: -; CDR3aa: CSVEGDSSADTQYF; CDR3nt: TGCAGCGTTGAAGGGGATTCCTCAGCGGATACGCAGTATTTT
j_gene: TRBJ1-2; v_gene: TRBV6-1; abundance: few; d_gene: TRBD1; CDR3aa: CASSQTGTGYGYTF; CDR3nt: TGTGCCAGCAGTCAAACCGGGACAGGCTATGGCTACACCTTC
j_gene: TRBJ2-7; v_gene: TRBV2; abundance: -; d_gene: TRBD2; CDR3aa: CASSVFIAGGSEQYF; CDR3nt: TGTGCCAGCAGTGTTTTCATAGCGGGGGGCTCCGAGCAGTACTTC
j_gene: TRBJ2-2; v_gene: TRBV29-1; abundance: -; d_gene: -; CDR3aa: CSAKGTPNTGELFF; CDR3nt: TGCAGCGCGAAGGGGACTCCCAACACCGGGGAGCTGTTTTTT
j_gene: TRBJ1-2; v_gene: TRBV12-3/TRBV12-4; abundance: few; d_gene: -; CDR3aa: CASTPRQATNYGYTF; CDR3nt: TGTGCCAGCACCCCCCGACAGGCTACTAACTATGGCTACACCTTC
j_gene: TRBJ2-3; v_gene: TRBV27; abundance: -; d_gene: TRBD1; CDR3aa: CASSSPTGQGATDTQYF; CDR3nt: TGTGCCAGCAGCTCGCCCACGGGACAGGGGGCTACAGATACGCAGTATTTT
j_gene: TRBJ2-3; v_gene: TRBV10-3; abundance: -; d_gene: TRBD2; CDR3aa: CAISDLRGGTDTQYF; CDR3nt: TGTGCCATCAGTGATCTGCGGGGGGGGACAGATACGCAGTATTTT
j_gene: TRBJ2-7; v_gene: TRBV2; abundance: few; d_gene: -; CDR3aa: CASSGVYQGSLGEQYF; CDR3nt: TGTGCCAGCAGTGGGGTTTATCAGGGGAGTCTGGGCGAGCAGTACTTC
j_gene: TRBJ1-2; v_gene: TRBV6-2/TRBV6-3; abundance: few; d_gene: -; CDR3aa: CARDPQGHLSYGYTF; CDR3nt: TGTGCCAGGGACCCTCAGGGTCATCTAAGCTATGGCTACACCTTC
j_gene: TRBJ2-1; v_gene: TRBV5-1; abundance: few; d_gene: TRBD2; CDR3aa: CASSVTGTSGRNEQFF; CDR3nt: TGCGCCAGCAGCGTAACTGGGACTAGCGGGAGGAATGAGCAGTTCTTC
j_gene: TRBJ2-5; v_gene: TRBV11-2; abundance: -; d_gene: TRBD1; CDR3aa: CASSLTGVVETQYF; CDR3nt: TGTGCCAGCAGCTTAACAGGGGTGGTAGAGACCCAGTACTTC
j_gene: TRBJ2-3; v_gene: TRBV20-1; abundance: many; d_gene: TRBD2; CDR3aa: CSARVPAGTDTQYF; CDR3nt: TGCAGTGCTAGAGTACCAGCGGGGACAGATACGCAGTATTTT
j_gene: TRBJ1-4; v_gene: TRBV4-3; abundance: -; d_gene: -; CDR3aa: CASSQDRTEVPTNEKLFF; CDR3nt: TGCGCCAGCAGCCAAGATAGAACAGAAGTTCCAACTAATGAAAAACTGTTTTTT
j_gene: TRBJ1-6; v_gene: TRBV3-1; abundance: -; d_gene: -; CDR3aa: CASSWYNSPLHF; CDR3nt: TGTGCCAGCAGCTGGTATAATTCACCCCTCCACTTT
j_gene: TRBJ2-2; v_gene: TRBV4-2; abundance: -; d_gene: TRBD2; CDR3aa: CASSQESRTSSFGELFF; CDR3nt: TGTGCCAGCAGCCAAGAGTCTCGGACTAGCTCTTTCGGGGAGCTGTTTTTT
j_gene: TRBJ1-1; v_gene: TRBV6-2/TRBV6-3; abundance: -; d_gene: TRBD1; CDR3aa: CAGRTGGRPEAFF; CDR3nt: TGTGCCGGCAGAACAGGGGGCCGTCCTGAAGCTTTCTTT
j_gene: TRBJ2-2; v_gene: TRBV13; abundance: -; d_gene: TRBD1; CDR3aa: CASSFLEDRTLTGELFF; CDR3nt: TGTGCCAGCAGCTTCCTAGAGGACAGGACTTTAACCGGGGAGCTGTTTTTT
j_gene: TRBJ2-3; v_gene: TRBV10-3; abundance: -; d_gene: -; CDR3aa: CAISESRASTDTQYF; CDR3nt: TGTGCCATCAGTGAGTCGAGAGCTAGCACAGATACGCAGTATTTT
j_gene: TRBJ2-4; v_gene: TRBV4-3; abundance: -; d_gene: -; CDR3aa: CASSQDPQGRYF; CDR3nt: TGCGCCAGCAGCCAAGATCCCCAGGGGAGGTACTTC
j_gene: TRBJ1-1; v_gene: TRBV4-3; abundance: few; d_gene: -; CDR3aa: CASSQERQLNTEAFF; CDR3nt: TGCGCCAGCAGCCAAGAAAGACAGTTGAACACTGAAGCTTTCTTT
j_gene: TRBJ1-2; v_gene: TRBV6-2/TRBV6-3; abundance: -; d_gene: TRBD1; CDR3aa: CASRTPGTGNYGYTF; CDR3nt: TGTGCCAGCAGGACCCCCGGGACAGGGAACTATGGCTACACCTTC
j_gene: TRBJ2-3; v_gene: TRBV6-5; abundance: -; d_gene: TRBD2; CDR3aa: CASSRRGGFTDTQYF; CDR3nt: TGTGCCAGCAGTCGTCGGGGGGGCTTCACAGATACGCAGTATTTT
j_gene: TRBJ1-4; v_gene: TRBV12-3/TRBV12-4; abundance: few; d_gene: -; CDR3aa: CASSFSETNEKLFF; CDR3nt: TGTGCCAGCAGTTTCTCCGAAACTAATGAAAAACTGTTTTTT